The present T cell receptor (beta chain) was sequenced within a study of response to subunit inactivated influenza vaccine. TCRdb ran MiXCR on the RT-PCR reads and lists one entry per CDR3 protein. Of 300,000 to 350,000 distinct CDR3 sequences in the sample, about 20% are singletons; the top ten hold approximately 10%. Germline CDR1 and CDR2: MGHRA and YSYEKL. The CDR3 is made up of 14 amino acids. Trimming took off 0 bases at V and 5 bases at J, with 9 bases between the two ends. Specimen: PBMCs from blood, collected less than 22 months after vaccination. This receptor was taken from a man aged 50 to 69 who received an inactivated influenza vaccine. The chain uses TRBV4-1 and TRBJ2-3, with unresolved D. The CDR3 DNA reads TGCGCCAGCAGCCAAGACTCTAAAATAGATACGCAGTATTTT. Protein: CASSQDSKIDTQYF.